This TCR beta chain was profiled in a study of T-cell reconstitution after alpha-beta-depleted transplantation in children. Unique molecular identifiers were incorporated when the TCRbeta library was constructed. MiXCR, run by TCRdb on the PCR reads, gives a single entry per CDR3 protein. The repertoire has about 610,000 distinct CDR3 sequences, about 10% of them found once; the top ten carry approximately 4.1%. The V gene's germline CDR1 is SGHDN and CDR2 FVKESK. V was clipped by 4 bases and J by 2 bases; unmatched bases: 5. This CDR3 contains 15 residues. This clonotype has just a few counts. The receptor was derived from a human donor who donated a stem cell graft to a child with acute myeloid leukemia. The material was PBMCs from the stem cell graft donor, obtained from the stem cell graft. The chain joins TRBV14 to TRBJ2-1; 7 bases are shared with TRBD2. CDR3 sequence reads: CASSRKREAYNEQFF. As DNA, the CDR3 is TGTGCCAGCAGCCGTAAGCGGGAAGCCTACAATGAGCAGTTCTTC.